This passage covers 32 T cell receptor beta chains from one sample sequenced in a study of radiotherapy plus CTLA-4 blockade in lung cancer (dated by TCRdb to the late 2010s). Receptors were amplified or captured by the immunoSEQ multiplex PCR assay. Entries here come from immuneACCESS through TCRdb and include only in-frame sequences with V and J called. Some clones fail to appear in such tables; in the studies checked, an unresolved V gene covers under half of the shortfall, and the cause of the remainder is unknown. This sample holds tens of thousands of clones; about 74% were observed only once. 2.6% of the sample belongs to the ten largest clones. Sequences were derived from peripheral blood, sampled from a patient treated with radiotherapy plus ipilimumab. The receptors were sampled from a human donor with non-small cell lung cancer whose response to radiotherapy plus ipilimumab could not be evaluated.

The chain has TRBV18 and TRBJ2-3; 7 bases are shared with TRBD1. The V and J ends lost 3 bases and 4 bases, in that order; junction bases with no gene match: 10. This CDR3 is built from 16 residues. Germline loops: CDR1 KGHSH, CDR2 LQKENI. The CDR3 spells CASSPPGTVLPDTQYF. The DNA of the CDR3 is TGTGCCAGCTCACCCCCCGGGACAGTTCTTCCAGATACGCAGTATTTT.

J is TRBJ2-5 and V is TRBV27, with a tentative D call TRBD2 (6 bases). Germline V gives CDR1 MNHEY, CDR2 SMNVEV (reference sequence). The CDR3 is 15 residues long. V gave up 5 bases and J gave up 0 bases, with 13 bases separating them. CDR3 region: CASSPRDPNQETQYF. The CDR3 nucleotides read TGTGCCAGCAGTCCGCGGGACCCGAACCAAGAGACCCAGTACTTC.

This clone has only a few counts. The chain uses TRBV28 and TRBJ1-3; weak D call: TRBD1 (6 bases). With 5 bases removed from V and 0 bases from J, the gap between germline ends came to 14 bases. The CDR3 loop spans 16 amino acids. CDR1 is MDHEN and CDR2 is SYDVKM in the germline V gene. The CDR3 sequence: CASSRAGDLSGNTIYF. DNA for the CDR3: TGTGCCAGCAGTCGAGCAGGGGACCTCTCTGGAAACACCATATATTTT.

V usage is TRBV7-8 and J usage is TRBJ2-7; D is possibly TRBD2 (5 bases). Trimming left V 7 bases short and J 5 bases short, with 9 bases between. CDR1 SGHVS and CDR2 FQNEAQ come from the germline V gene. The CDR3 length is 11 residues. The CDR3 DNA is TGTGCCAGCACGTCCGGGAACGAGCAGTACTTC. This sequence encodes CASTSGNEQYF.

The chain uses TRBV29-1 and TRBJ2-3; 14 nucleotides line up with TRBD2. Germline values: CDR1 SQVTM, CDR2 ANQGSEA. This CDR3 has 15 residues. Losses at the gene ends were 7 bases for V and 4 bases for J; bases not matched to a gene: 7. In DNA form, the CDR3 reads TGCAGCGGGCGACTAGCGGGGGGGCGGGCAGATACGCAGTATTTT. It translates to CSGRLAGGRADTQYF.

The gene calls are TRBV5-8 and TRBJ1-5; unclear D gene. The CDR3 is 15 amino acids. Germline V lookup: CDR1 SGHTS, CDR2 YDEGEE. Trimming took off 3 bases at V and 5 bases at J, with 15 bases between the two ends. As DNA, the CDR3 is TGTGCCAGCAGCTCGTTAGTTCCGAGGGATCAGCCCCAGCATTTT. Amino acids: CASSSLVPRDQPQHF.

The rearrangement joins TRBV28 to TRBJ2-4; 7 nucleotides match TRBD1. CDR1 and CDR2 (germline): MDHEN, SYDVKM. CDR3 length: 15 amino acids. Trimming removed 6 bases from V and 4 bases from J; junction bases left unmatched: 9. The CDR3 sequence is CASSPAGTEKNIQYF. The DNA of the CDR3 is TGTGCCAGCAGCCCGGCTGGGACAGAAAAAAACATTCAGTACTTC.

This clone was picked up a small number of times. V is TRBV4-3 and J is TRBJ2-1; D is possibly TRBD2 (6 bases). The germline gives CDR1 LGHNA, CDR2 YSLEER. The CDR3 is 13 residues long. V lost 5 bases, J lost 9 bases, and 14 bases lay in between. DNA of the CDR3: TGCGCCAGCAGCGCCTTTGAGGAGGGTGAGCAGTTCTTC. Its translation is CASSAFEEGEQFF.

The CDR3 DNA sequence: TGTGCCAGCAGCTTAAATAGCGGGGGAAACACAGATACGCAGTATTTT. Its translation is CASSLNSGGNTDTQYF. This chain connects TRBV7-3 to TRBJ2-3; 9 bases are a match to TRBD2. Germline loops: CDR1 SGHTA, CDR2 FQGTGA. This CDR3 has 16 residues. Losses at the gene ends were 1 base for V and 2 bases for J; bases not matched to a gene: 4.

The CDR3 coding sequence is TGTGCCAGCAGCCCCGGGTCTAGACTAAGGGGGAATGAGCAGTTCTTC. It yields the protein CASSPGSRLRGNEQFF. This rearrangement joins TRBV7-3 to TRBJ2-1, with TRBD1 as a possible D gene (6 bases). The CDR3 spans 16 residues. Trimming removed 5 bases at V and 7 bases at J, with 21 bases between. Germline values: CDR1 SGHTA, CDR2 FQGTGA. Filled out from reference TRBV7-3 and TRBJ2-1, the complete variable domain reads GAGVSQTPSNKVTEKGKYVELRCDPISGHTALYWYRQSLGQGPEFLIYFQGTGAADDSGLPNDRFFAVRPEGSVSTLKIQRTERGDSAVYLCASSPGSRLRGNEQFFGPGTRLTVL.

V usage is TRBV29-1 and J usage is TRBJ2-5; D might be TRBD1 (6 bases). The germline CDR1 and CDR2 sequences are SQVTM and ANQGSEA. Trimming took off 0 bases at V and 5 bases at J, with 13 bases between the two ends. The CDR3 totals 14 residues. The chain's CDR3 is CSVEDPVGAETQYF. Written as DNA, the CDR3 is TGCAGCGTTGAAGATCCTGTGGGGGCGGAGACCCAGTACTTC.

The chain recombines TRBV28 with TRBJ2-7, with TRBD1 matching 10 bases. The germline V gene has CDR1 MDHEN and CDR2 SYDVKM. The CDR3 is made up of 15 amino acids. The V and J ends lost 5 bases and 2 bases, in that order; junction bases with no gene match: 6. The CDR3 sequence: CASSPMTGGPYEQYF. The CDR3, as DNA: TGTGCCAGCAGTCCTATGACAGGGGGCCCCTACGAGCAGTACTTC.

This rearrangement joins TRBV7-2 to TRBJ1-5, with 8 bases matching TRBD1. The CDR3 totals 15 residues. The germline gives CDR1 SGHTA, CDR2 FQGNSA. V was pared by 5 bases and J by 3 bases, with 6 bases of the junction left unmatched. CDR3 loop: CASSAHRGNNQPQHF. CDR3 in DNA: TGTGCCAGCAGCGCACACAGGGGGAACAATCAGCCCCAGCATTTT.

CDR3 protein: CSARDSLGGYTF. The CDR3 nucleotides are TGCAGCGCCCGGGACAGTTTAGGAGGCTACACCTTC. The V gene is TRBV29-1, the J gene TRBJ1-2, with 7 bases aligning to TRBD1. Losses at the gene ends were 7 bases for V and 8 bases for J; bases not matched to a gene: 10. Germline V gives CDR1 SQVTM, CDR2 ANQGSEA. The CDR3 is 12 amino acids.

The chain has TRBV2 and TRBJ1-2; a weak D match, TRBD1 (6 bases). Deletions cut 6 bases from V and 4 bases from J, with 12 bases between. Germline CDR1 and CDR2: SNHLY and FYNNEI. There are 13 residues in the CDR3. The CDR3 nucleotides are TGTGCCAGCAGCGCAGGACAGACCTATGGCTACACCTTC. Translated, it gives CASSAGQTYGYTF. The full variable domain, completed using reference TRBV2 and TRBJ1-2, is EPEVTQTPSHQVTQMGQEVILRCVPISNHLYFYWYRQILGQKVEFLVSFYNNEISEKSEIFDDQFSVERPDGSNFTLKIRSTKLEDSAMYFCASSAGQTYGYTFGSGTRLTVV.

This chain connects TRBV11-3 to TRBJ2-2; the match to TRBD2 covers 7 bases. The V gene end was trimmed by 4 bases and the J gene end by 6 bases; junction bases not matched to a gene: 8. CDR1 and CDR2 (germline): SGHNT, YENEEA. The CDR3 contains 15 residues. CDR3 coding DNA: TGTGCCAGCAGCTGGGAGGGAAGGGAAGCCGGGGAGCTGTTTTTT. This sequence encodes CASSWEGREAGELFF. The variable domain in full, with the rest retrieved from reference TRBV11-3 and TRBJ2-2, is EAGVVQSPRYKIIEKKQPVAFWCNPISGHNTLYWYLQNLGQGPELLIRYENEEAVDDSQLPKDRFSAERLKGVDSTLKIQPAELGDSAVYLCASSWEGREAGELFFGEGSRLTVL.

As regards this clone: Other DNA sequences within the sample encode an identical CDR3. This chain joins TRBV5-1 and TRBJ2-3; 8 bases map to TRBD2. Germline-derived CDR1 and CDR2 are SGHRS and YFSETQ. The CDR3 is 15 residues long. The V gene end was trimmed by 2 bases and the J gene end by 1 base; junction bases not matched to a gene: 3. DNA for the CDR3: TGCGCCAGCAGCTTCGCGGGGGGAGGCACAGATACGCAGTATTTT. Translated, it gives CASSFAGGGTDTQYF.

The CDR3 nucleotides read TGCGCCAGCAGCTCGGGACGGGGGGCTTTCTATGGCTACACCTTC. It translates to CASSSGRGAFYGYTF. J is TRBJ1-2 and V is TRBV5-1, with a possible D match to TRBD1 (6 bases). This CDR3 comprises 15 residues. Trimming pared 3 bases from V and 4 bases from J, leaving 16 bases between. Per the germline V gene, CDR1 is SGHRS and CDR2 is YFSETQ. Variable domain in full (rest from reference TRBV5-1 and TRBJ1-2): KAGVTQTPRYLIKTRGQQVTLSCSPISGHRSVSWYQQTPGQGLQFLFEYFSETQRNKGNFPGRFSGRQFSNSRSEMNVSTLELGDSALYLCASSSGRGAFYGYTFGSGTRLTVV.

This sequence joins TRBV18 and TRBJ1-1; TRBD1 matches at 7 bases. In germline, CDR1 is KGHSH, CDR2 LQKENI. V was pared by 3 bases and J by 4 bases, with 5 bases of the junction left unmatched. The CDR3 consists of 14 residues. In DNA, the CDR3 is TGTGCCAGCTCACCTGACAGGGAGAGCACTGAAGCTTTCTTT. It yields the protein CASSPDRESTEAFF.

The chain combines TRBV27 with TRBJ2-1, with 9 bases that match TRBD2. V trimming: 5 bases; J trimming: 2 bases; junction bases outside the gene matches: 4. Germline assignment: CDR1 MNHEY and CDR2 SMNVEV (reference sequence). The CDR3 sequence is 15 residues long. This chain's CDR3 is CASSPLAGPYNEQFF. Written as DNA, the CDR3 is TGTGCCAGCAGTCCCCTAGCGGGACCCTACAATGAGCAGTTCTTC.

The genes are TRBV7-2 and TRBJ2-1, with TRBD1 identical over 10 bases. J gave up 3 bases and V 8 bases, and 1 base lay outside the gene matches. Germline CDR1 SGHTA, CDR2 FQGNSA. The CDR3 consists of 13 residues. The CDR3 nucleotides are TGTGCCAGCGGACAGGGGGGCTACAATGAGCAGTTCTTC. Encoded protein: CASGQGGYNEQFF.

The chain links TRBV7-9 to TRBJ1-1, with 10 bases fitting TRBD1. The CDR3 has 14 residues. Per germline, CDR1 SEHNR and CDR2 FQNEAQ (reference sequence). V was pared by 11 bases and J by 2 bases, with 8 bases of the junction left unmatched. The CDR3 is CAGGTGVLNTEAFF. In nucleotides, the CDR3 is TGTGCCGGGGGGACAGGGGTCCTCAACACTGAAGCTTTCTTT.

The V gene is TRBV7-9, the J gene TRBJ2-3, with a tentative D call TRBD2 (6 bases). Per the germline V gene, CDR1 is SEHNR and CDR2 is FQNEAQ (reference sequence). The CDR3 runs 12 residues. V was trimmed by 5 bases and J by 8 bases, leaving 11 bases between them. In nucleotides, the CDR3 is TGTGCCAGCAGCGGGGTCGGGGGTACGCAGTATTTT. It encodes CASSGVGGTQYF.

The genes are TRBV6-1 and TRBJ1-1, with a possible D match to TRBD1 (6 bases). V was shortened by 7 bases and J by 4 bases, with 13 bases between the two germline ends. Germline V CDR1 and CDR2: MNHNS, SASEGT. The CDR3 covers 13 residues. DNA of the CDR3: TGTGCCAGCAATCACAGGGTACCCACTGAAGCTTTCTTT. It specifies CASNHRVPTEAFF.

The CDR3 loop reads CASSQGTGSSYEQYF. CDR3 in DNA: TGTGCCAGCAGCCAGGGGACAGGGAGCTCCTACGAGCAGTACTTC. This rearrangement joins TRBV4-2 to TRBJ2-7; 9 bases align to TRBD1. CDR1 and CDR2 (germline): LGHNA, YNFKEQ. V lost 3 bases, J lost 0 bases, and 3 bases stayed unmatched. This CDR3 has 15 amino acids.

The chain has TRBV27 and TRBJ2-7; TRBD1 matches at 9 bases. The ends lost 6 bases at V and 6 bases at J; junction bases unmatched: 12. This CDR3 is 15 amino acids long. CDR1 is MNHEY, CDR2 SMNVEV, per germline (reference sequence). CDR3 residues: CASRGFGTGLPEQYF. DNA of the CDR3: TGTGCCAGCAGAGGCTTCGGGACAGGGTTGCCCGAGCAGTACTTC.

The CDR3 DNA reads as TGTGCCAGCAGCCCCAGGGCTACTACCTACGAGCAGTACTTC. Its translation is CASSPRATTYEQYF. The chain couples TRBV7-2 to TRBJ2-7; D might be TRBD1 (5 bases). Germline V gene lookup returns CDR1 SGHTA and CDR2 FQGNSA. Trimming left V 5 bases short and J 2 bases short, with 13 bases between. The CDR3 extends over 14 amino acids.

The chain recombines TRBV29-1 with TRBJ2-1; D is unresolved. This CDR3 is 12 amino acids long. Germline V gene lookup returns CDR1 SQVTM and CDR2 ANQGSEA. Trimming shortened V by 7 bases and J by 6 bases, and 13 bases separated the two germline ends. CDR3 protein: CSARMVVNEQFF. CDR3 bases: TGCAGCGCCCGTATGGTAGTCAATGAGCAGTTCTTC.

V is TRBV7-9 and J is TRBJ2-2, with D maybe TRBD2 (6 bases). The V gene's germline CDR1 is SEHNR and CDR2 FQNEAQ (reference sequence). This CDR3 comprises 16 residues. V lost 5 bases to trimming and J lost 6 bases, with 19 bases between them. The CDR3 protein is CASSERRGGTAGELFF. The DNA for the CDR3 is TGTGCCAGCAGCGAAAGGCGGGGTGGCACCGCCGGGGAGCTGTTTTTT.

This sequence joins TRBV5-1 and TRBJ1-3; D is undetermined. Per the germline V gene, CDR1 is SGHRS and CDR2 is YFSETQ. The CDR3 covers 16 residues. Trimming removed 0 bases from V and 4 bases from J, with 14 bases in between. In DNA form, the CDR3 reads TGCGCCAGCAGCTTGGACAGCCAGGATTCGGGAAACACCATATATTTT. Amino acids: CASSLDSQDSGNTIYF.

In this sample, this clone turned up once. The V and J genes are TRBV6-5 and TRBJ1-2; 7 bases map to TRBD1. Germline CDR1 and CDR2: MNHEY and SVGAGI. The trim removed 6 bases at V and 7 bases at J, leaving 11 bases unmatched. The CDR3 length is 14 residues. The CDR3 sequence is CASRAVGGRGGYTF. In nucleotides, the CDR3 is TGTGCCAGCAGGGCAGTAGGGGGCCGTGGTGGCTACACCTTC.

The chain is built from TRBV29-1 and TRBJ2-7, with D perhaps matching TRBD1 (5 bases). Between the trimmed V and J ends, which lost 2 bases and 3 bases, there was a span of 17 bases. The V gene's germline CDR1 is SQVTM and CDR2 ANQGSEA. The CDR3 is 15 residues long. The CDR3 loop is CSVELGTGLLYEQYF. CDR3 DNA: TGCAGCGTTGAATTAGGTACAGGATTACTCTACGAGCAGTACTTC.